This T cell receptor beta chain was found in a study of blood T cells in healthy people across ages. The second PCR ran about 6 to 12 cycles with a sample-barcoded 5' primer and J-beta primers. Every molecule of cDNA carried a tag from a template-switch adaptor with 12 random nucleotides. TCRdb processed the 5' RACE reads anew with MiXCR; each CDR3 protein has one entry. The sample records some 1.4 million distinct CDR3 sequences, approximately 40% being singletons. Trimming cost V 6 bases and J 4 bases, with 21 bases left between them. Germline loops: CDR1 MNHNY, CDR2 SVGAGI (reference sequence). CDR3 length equals 16 residues. This clonotype was found a few times.

This receptor was identified in a woman in her late teens or twenties in good health. The V call is TRBV6-6, the J call TRBJ1-2; a weak D match, TRBD1 (5 bases). The material sequenced was blood. The CDR3 sequence is CASRHLGGGQLYGYTF. The CDR3, as DNA: TGTGCCAGCAGACACCTCGGCGGCGGACAACTCTATGGCTACACCTTC.